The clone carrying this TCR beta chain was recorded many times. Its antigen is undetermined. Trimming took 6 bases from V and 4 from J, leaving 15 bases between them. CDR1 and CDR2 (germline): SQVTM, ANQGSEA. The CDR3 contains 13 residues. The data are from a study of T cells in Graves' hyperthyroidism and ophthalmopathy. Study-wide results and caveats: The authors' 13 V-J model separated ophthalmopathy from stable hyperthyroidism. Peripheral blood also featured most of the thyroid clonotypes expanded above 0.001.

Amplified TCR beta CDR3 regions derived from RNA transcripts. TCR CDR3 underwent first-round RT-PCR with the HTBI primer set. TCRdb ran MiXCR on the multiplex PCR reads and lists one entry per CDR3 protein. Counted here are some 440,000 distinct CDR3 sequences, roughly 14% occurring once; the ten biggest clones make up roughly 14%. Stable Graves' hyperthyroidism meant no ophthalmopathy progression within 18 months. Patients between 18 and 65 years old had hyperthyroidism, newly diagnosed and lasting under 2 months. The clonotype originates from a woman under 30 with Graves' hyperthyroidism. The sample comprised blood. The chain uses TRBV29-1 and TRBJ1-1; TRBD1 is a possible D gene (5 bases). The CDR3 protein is CSVWDGGTTEAFF. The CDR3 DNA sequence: TGCAGCGTCTGGGACGGTGGAACCACTGAAGCTTTCTTT. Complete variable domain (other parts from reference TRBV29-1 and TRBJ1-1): SAVISQKPSRDICQRGTSLTIQCQVDSQVTMMFWYRQQPGQSLTLIATANQGSEATYESGFVIDKFPISRPNLTFSTLTVSNMSPEDSSIYLCSVWDGGTTEAFFGQGTRLTVV.